What follows is one T cell receptor beta chain and its context. Per the study methods: Estimates of nucleated cell counts were drawn from the amplification of reference gene primers. Method: immunoSEQ multiplex PCR; TCRdb's copy keeps in-frame clones and lacks some. V, J and clone size are taken as reported in that table, and D and trimming were inferred from the DNA itself. The sample holds more than 150,000 clones, roughly three quarters seen once. The data originate from a study of blood T cell repertoires in COVID-19. Study summary: Spain, Italy and the United States supplied samples that represented acute and convalescent COVID-19.

Participant age was about 18 to 89 years, and participants resided in roughly 24 US areas. The CDR3 is made up of 12 amino acids. V trimming: 5 bases; J trimming: 4 bases; junction bases outside the gene matches: 2. Per the germline V gene, CDR1 is LNHDA and CDR2 is SQIVND (reference sequence). The sample was PBMCs or T cells enriched from blood (not recorded which). The chain has TRBV19 and TRBJ2-7, with TRBD1 matching 7 bases. The sequence was collected from a man aged 55 to 69 who had been exposed to COVID-19. CDR3 bases: TGTGCCAGTAGTCCGGGACAGTACGAGCAGTACTTC. The encoded protein is CASSPGQYEQYF.